This T cell receptor beta chain was sequenced during a study of CD8 T cells in ankylosing spondylitis. Germline V gene data show CDR1 as DFQATT and CDR2 as SNEGSKA (reference sequence). The trim removed 0 bases at V and 5 bases at J, leaving 7 bases unmatched. The CDR3 is made up of 15 amino acids. This clonotype was seen many times. As the method for making TCR beta libraries, quantitative 5'-RACE with molecular barcodes was used. A single record per CDR3 protein comes from TCRdb applying MiXCR to the 5' RACE reads. The data show about 100,000 distinct CDR3 sequences, 8.5% to 9% seen once. This chain connects TRBV20-1 to TRBJ1-1, with TRBD1 identical over 9 bases. Material for sequencing was blood, either unsorted or a sorted T cell fraction (not recorded which). The sequence derives from a male donor with ankylosing spondylitis or in good health (not recorded which). DNA for the CDR3: TGCAGTGCTAGAGATGCGGGACAGGGCGGAACTGAAGCTTTCTTT. Translating it yields CSARDAGQGGTEAFF.